The 20 T cell receptor beta chains in this list originate from one sample, sequenced in a study of shared clonotypes between healthy human individuals. Profiling relied on immunoSEQ multiplex PCR, and the TCRdb table lists in-frame clones only, not all of them. Seen here are roughly 2,500,000 clones, approximately 93% observed once, and the top ten hold approximately 0.37%. The source material was naive CD4+ T cells from PBMCs. Subset noted: CD45RA+ positively selected. Every receptor here comes from a man aged 18 to 30 in good health. Some clones in this sample may be carry-over from other donors' samples.

Regarding this clone: The same CDR3 arises from other DNA sequences in this sample as well. This chain links TRBV5-6 with TRBJ1-2, with D possibly being TRBD1 (5 bases). Trimming shortened V by 2 bases and J by 2 bases, and 7 bases separated the two germline ends. The germline CDR1 and CDR2 sequences are SGHDT and YYEEEE. This CDR3 spans 13 amino acids. This chain's CDR3 is CASSFQGNYGYTF. Here the CDR3 DNA reads TGTGCCAGCAGCTTCCAGGGAAACTATGGCTACACCTTC.

A word on this clone: This sample also contains other DNA sequences that code for the same CDR3. DNA of the CDR3: TGCGCCAGCAGCCGGACTAGCGGGAGCAATGAGCAGTTCTTC. Translation: CASSRTSGSNEQFF. This chain links TRBV5-1 with TRBJ2-1, with 13 bases identical to TRBD2. This CDR3 comprises 14 residues. The junction had 1 base not matched to a gene; V was cut back by 4 bases and J by 6 bases. The germline V gene has CDR1 SGHRS and CDR2 YFSETQ.

The V call is TRBV11-2, the J call TRBJ2-3; D not certain. CDR3 size: 15 residues. Germline CDR1 is SGHAT and CDR2 is FQNNGV. Trimming removed 4 bases at V and 2 bases at J, with 13 bases between. As DNA, the CDR3 is TGTGCCAGCAGCTCCCGCTCCGGCTACACAGATACGCAGTATTTT. The encoded protein is CASSSRSGYTDTQYF.

CDR3 in DNA: TGCGCCAGCAGCCAAGACCTTCCGGGACGCACAGATACGCAGTATTTT. Its protein product is CASSQDLPGRTDTQYF. The gene calls are TRBV4-1 and TRBJ2-3; the D gene could be TRBD1 or TRBD2 (5 bases each). Germline CDR1 and CDR2: MGHRA and YSYEKL. The CDR3 has 16 amino acids. V shed 0 bases and J shed 1 base, with 11 bases lying between them.

This rearrangement joins TRBV9 to TRBJ2-1; 14 nucleotides line up with TRBD2. Germline CDR1 and CDR2: SGDLS and YYNGEE. The J segment lost 9 bases and the V segment lost 3 bases, leaving 5 bases of the junction unmatched. The CDR3 contains 15 residues. This CDR3 is CASSGGTSGSAEQFF. The CDR3, as DNA: TGTGCCAGCAGCGGGGGGACTAGCGGGAGTGCTGAGCAGTTCTTC.

V usage is TRBV5-1 and J usage is TRBJ2-2; D call uncertain. V was clipped by 0 bases and J by 6 bases, with 12 bases between them. Germline V lookup: CDR1 SGHRS, CDR2 YFSETQ. This CDR3 is 15 amino acids long. CDR3 amino acids: CASSLEAAGAGELFF. DNA of the CDR3: TGCGCCAGCAGCTTGGAGGCGGCTGGGGCCGGGGAGCTGTTTTTT.

This clone has only one observation. The rearrangement joins TRBV29-1 to TRBJ1-1; D is unresolved. From germline, CDR1 is SQVTM and CDR2 ANQGSEA. This CDR3 has 13 residues. V was trimmed by 7 bases and J by 0 bases, leaving 12 bases between them. CDR3 nucleotides: TGCAGCGGTAACACAGCGTTGAACACTGAAGCTTTCTTT. This encodes CSGNTALNTEAFF.

The chain couples TRBV5-1 to TRBJ2-3; 7 nucleotides align to TRBD1. This CDR3 is 15 amino acids long. In germline, CDR1 is SGHRS, CDR2 YFSETQ. Trimming took 4 bases from V and 2 from J; bases not matched to a gene: 7. CDR3 bases: TGCGCCAGCAGCCCGTGGGACAGAGACACAGATACGCAGTATTTT. Its translation is CASSPWDRDTDTQYF.

CDR3 residues: CASSLRYIAQGADYGYTF. The CDR3 bases are TGCGCCAGCAGCCTTCGCTACATAGCCCAGGGGGCGGACTATGGCTACACCTTC. The rearrangement joins TRBV4-1 to TRBJ1-2; 8 nucleotides match TRBD1. The CDR3 runs 18 residues. Trimming at V came to 4 bases and at J to 3 bases, leaving 16 bases not matched to a gene. The germline CDR1 and CDR2 sequences are MGHRA and YSYEKL.

The chain has TRBV5-1 and TRBJ1-2; unclear D gene. This CDR3 spans 15 amino acids. Germline CDR1 is SGHRS and CDR2 is YFSETQ. Trimming took off 4 bases at V and 3 bases at J, with 16 bases between the two ends. As DNA, the CDR3 is TGCGCCAGCAGCGCCGGACGACTACCTGACTATGGCTACACCTTC. Amino acid sequence: CASSAGRLPDYGYTF.

This chain links TRBV19 with TRBJ2-7; TRBD1 might be the D (6 bases). The CDR3 totals 16 residues. The germline V gene encodes CDR1 LNHDA and CDR2 SQIVND (reference sequence). With 4 bases removed from V and 1 base from J, the gap between germline ends came to 17 bases. The CDR3 nucleotides read TGTGCCAGTAGTAAGGACAGCCGGGATCATTCCTACGAGCAGTACTTC. This translates into CASSKDSRDHSYEQYF.

The chain uses TRBV28 and TRBJ2-7, with D possibly matching TRBD1 (5 bases). The V end was cut by 5 bases, the J end by 2 bases, with 10 bases between. CDR1 and CDR2 (germline): MDHEN, SYDVKM. This CDR3 is 13 amino acids long. The CDR3 spells CASSADRAYEQYF. CDR3 sequence (DNA): TGTGCCAGCAGTGCTGACAGAGCCTACGAGCAGTACTTC.

This clone was counted a single time. This rearrangement joins TRBV28 to TRBJ1-2; 10 positions match TRBD1. The V and J ends lost 8 bases and 2 bases, in that order; junction bases with no gene match: 8. The CDR3 has 15 residues. Germline-derived CDR1 and CDR2 are MDHEN and SYDVKM. The CDR3 here is CASGRTGGSNYGYTF. The CDR3, as DNA: TGTGCCAGCGGACGGACAGGGGGATCAAACTATGGCTACACCTTC.

This chain uses TRBV28 with TRBJ2-7; D is unresolved. CDR1 is MDHEN, CDR2 SYDVKM, per germline. The CDR3 length is 13 residues. With 3 bases removed from V and 3 bases from J, the gap between germline ends came to 9 bases. The CDR3 protein is CASSFLRRYEQYF. The CDR3 region has the DNA TGTGCCAGCAGTTTTTTGCGGCGCTACGAGCAGTACTTC.

A word on this clone: This sample includes further DNA sequences coding for the same CDR3. V gene TRBV4-3 combines with J gene TRBJ2-2, with 7 bases lining up with TRBD1. The V gene end was trimmed by 3 bases and the J gene end by 4 bases; junction bases not matched to a gene: 5. The CDR3 is made up of 15 amino acids. The germline gives CDR1 LGHNA, CDR2 YSLEER. CDR3 bases: TGCGCCAGCAGCCAGGAGACAGGGTTCACCGGGGAGCTGTTTTTT. Its translation: CASSQETGFTGELFF.

The V gene is TRBV2, the J gene TRBJ1-2; a possible D gene is TRBD1 (6 bases). From germline, CDR1 is SNHLY and CDR2 FYNNEI. The V and J ends lost 8 bases and 7 bases respectively, with 29 bases between them. There are 17 residues in the CDR3. This chain's CDR3 is CASAKKYGGGQLFGYTF. The CDR3 nucleotides read TGTGCCAGCGCAAAAAAGTACGGGGGGGGCCAGCTTTTTGGCTACACCTTC.

About this clone: The same CDR3 can be traced to other DNA sequences in this sample. The genes are TRBV7-2 and TRBJ2-2, with D unresolved. The CDR3 consists of 14 residues. V was trimmed by 1 base and J by 0 bases, leaving 3 bases between them. Germline V CDR1 and CDR2: SGHTA, FQGNSA. The CDR3 DNA sequence: TGTGCCAGCAGCTTAGTCCCGAACACCGGGGAGCTGTTTTTT. Protein sequence: CASSLVPNTGELFF.

The gene calls are TRBV5-1 and TRBJ2-5, with TRBD2 matching 10 bases. V dropped 4 bases and J dropped 7; count of bases not matched to a gene: 10. Per germline, CDR1 SGHRS and CDR2 YFSETQ. This CDR3 has 15 amino acids. CDR3 DNA sequence: TGCGCCAGCAGCCTAGCGGGGGCCCTCTCCGGGACCCAGTACTTC. Protein product: CASSLAGALSGTQYF.

This clone was picked up one time. The chain couples TRBV6-4 to TRBJ2-1, with 7 bases that match TRBD2. From germline, CDR1 is MRHNA and CDR2 SNTAGT. The CDR3 extends over 13 amino acids. Trimming cost V 6 bases and J 7 bases; bases outside gene matches: 6. The CDR3 spells CASRTWGGNEQFF. In nucleotides, the CDR3 is TGTGCCAGCAGAACGTGGGGGGGGAATGAGCAGTTCTTC.

The chain couples TRBV5-1 to TRBJ2-1; 13 bases match TRBD2. J lost 2 bases, V lost 2 bases, and 4 bases had no gene match. CDR1 is SGHRS and CDR2 is YFSETQ in the germline V gene. The CDR3 covers 17 residues. CDR3 in DNA: TGCGCCAGCAGCTTTGGACTAGCGGGAGTTGCCTACAATGAGCAGTTCTTC. It codes for CASSFGLAGVAYNEQFF. Looking up the rest from reference TRBV5-1 and TRBJ2-1 gives the full variable domain: KAGVTQTPRYLIKTRGQQVTLSCSPISGHRSVSWYQQTPGQGLQFLFEYFSETQRNKGNFPGRFSGRQFSNSRSEMNVSTLELGDSALYLCASSFGLAGVAYNEQFFGPGTRLTVL.